Each of the 2 T cell receptor beta chains below was sequenced from the same sample in a study of tumor-infiltrating lymphocytes in oesophageal squamous cell carcinoma. In TCRdb, the PCR reads were re-called with MiXCR into one record per CDR3 protein. The data show roughly 20,000 distinct CDR3 sequences, approximately 40% seen once. Input material: blood. The receptors originated from a male donor with esophageal squamous cell carcinoma.

This clonotype was found many times. A much more abundant neighbour one base away suggests this may be a read error. The rearrangement joins TRBV10-2 to TRBJ2-5, with TRBD2 as a possible D gene (5 bases). The CDR3 contains 14 residues. Germline lookup yields CDR1 WSHSY and CDR2 SAAADI. V gave up 6 bases and J gave up 11 bases, with 22 bases separating them. The CDR3 sequence is CASRGVATDNEQYF. CDR3 DNA: TGCGCCAGCAGGGGAGTAGCTACCGACAATGAGCAGTACTTC.

The genes are TRBV7-3 and TRBJ2-3; TRBD1 matches at 7 bases. Looked up from germline, CDR1 is SGHTA and CDR2 is FQGTGA. Unmatched junction bases numbered 3, after V lost 5 bases and J lost 4 bases. The CDR3 length is 13 residues. The CDR3 region has the DNA TGTGCCAGCAGCGCCCAGGGGGCAGATACGCAGTATTTT. As protein: CASSAQGADTQYF.